The text below deals with one TCR beta chain. This CDR3 is 16 amino acids long. In the original analysis: Nucleated cell counts were estimated from reference gene primer amplification. Libraries were prepared by immunoSEQ multiplex PCR; TCRdb keeps only in-frame clonotypes and omits some of them. V, J and clone size are those of that table, while D and trimming were read from the DNA. This table has some 490,000 clones, 70% to 90% appearing once. Those who participated ranged in age from about 18 to 89 years and resided in under 25 US areas. Assignments of participants to cohorts depended upon their own reported clinical history. This sample is drawn from a study of blood T cell repertoires in COVID-19.

V gene TRBV21-1 combines with J gene TRBJ2-7; no check of the table's D call, TRBD1, against the DNA was made. TRBV21-1 is designated a pseudogene. Sequenced material: PBMCs or T cells enriched from blood (not recorded which). This TCR derives from a woman aged 55-69 years who had recovered from COVID-19. The DNA for the CDR3 is TGTGCCAGCAGCAAAGGCTTGGACAGCCGACATTACGAGCAGTACGTC. It encodes CASSKGLDSRHYEQYV.